This T cell receptor beta chain was documented in a study of T cell changes during pregnancy in multiple sclerosis. TCRdb's copy holds only in-frame clones and misses some; the assay was immunoSEQ multiplex PCR. The profile shows around 35,000 clones, 90% of them singletons. Germline V gene data show CDR1 as SGHKS and CDR2 as YYEKEE (reference sequence). CDR3 length: 14 residues. Trimming stripped 4 bases from V and 0 bases from J, with 11 bases between. This sequence originates from a female donor with multiple sclerosis, enrolled in a pregnancy study. The sequenced sample was CD8+ T cells from peripheral blood mononuclear cells, obtained before pregnancy. The chain recombines TRBV5-5 with TRBJ2-7; D gene uncertain. The CDR3 region is CASSGDSSSYEQYF. Here the CDR3 DNA reads TGTGCCAGCAGCGGCGACTCCTCCTCCTACGAGCAGTACTTC.